This TCR beta chain was recovered during a study of blood T cell repertoires in COVID-19. About the research overall: Sources were T cells, B-cell-depleted T cells, or PBMCs; the material itself was cDNA or gDNA.

This clone was seen more than once but under ten times. Original methodology: Amplification from reference gene primers served as the basis for estimated nucleated cell counts. TCRdb's copy holds only in-frame clones and misses some; the assay was immunoSEQ multiplex PCR. V and J calls and clone size are those listed in that table; D and trimming were worked out from the DNA. Here the sample spans around 110,000 clones, about 85% being singletons. V was cut by 5 bases and J by 6 bases, with 17 bases left in between. CDR1 and CDR2 from the germline V gene are SGHTA and FQGNSA. The CDR3 has 16 amino acids.

Sequenced sample: peripheral blood. The source of this sequence is a man aged 40-55 years with acute or convalescent COVID-19. V usage is TRBV7-2 and J usage is TRBJ1-6; D possibly corresponds to TRBD1 (5 bases). The CDR3 protein is CASSPGGAGTNSPLHF. The CDR3 DNA is TGTGCCAGCAGCCCAGGCGGGGCAGGCACTAATTCACCCCTCCACTTT.